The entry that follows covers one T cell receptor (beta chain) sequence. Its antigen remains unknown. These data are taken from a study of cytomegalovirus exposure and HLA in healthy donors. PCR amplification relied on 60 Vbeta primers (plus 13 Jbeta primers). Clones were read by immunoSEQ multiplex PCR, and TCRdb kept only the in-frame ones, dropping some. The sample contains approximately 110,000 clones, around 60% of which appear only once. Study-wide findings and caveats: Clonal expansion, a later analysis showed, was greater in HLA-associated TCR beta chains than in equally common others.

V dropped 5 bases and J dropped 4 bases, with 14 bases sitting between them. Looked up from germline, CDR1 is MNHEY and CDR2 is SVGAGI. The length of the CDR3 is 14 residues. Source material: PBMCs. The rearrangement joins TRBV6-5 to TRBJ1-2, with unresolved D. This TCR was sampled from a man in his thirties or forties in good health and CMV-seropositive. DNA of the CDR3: TGTGCCAGCAGTACCATCCCCTACGGCTATGGCTACACCTTC. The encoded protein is CASSTIPYGYGYTF.